The T cell receptor (beta chain) described here comes from a study of blood T cell repertoires in COVID-19. Study at large: The cDNA or gDNA used as material had been derived from T cells, B-cell-depleted T cells, or PBMCs.

The table came from immunoSEQ multiplex PCR; TCRdb's copy has only in-frame clones and leaves some out. The table lists over 100,000 clones, about nine tenths of them singletons. The germline CDR1 and CDR2 sequences are SGHDN and FVKESK. CDR3 size: 14 residues. The germline V and J ends were trimmed by 5 bases and 4 bases, with 14 bases remaining between them. Sequenced sample: peripheral blood. The chain joins TRBV14 to TRBJ1-1; D perhaps matches TRBD1 (5 bases). This receptor was identified in a man in his late teens or twenties with acute or convalescent COVID-19. CDR3: CASSFNQGGTEAFF. The CDR3 DNA sequence: TGTGCCAGCAGCTTCAATCAGGGAGGCACTGAAGCTTTCTTT.